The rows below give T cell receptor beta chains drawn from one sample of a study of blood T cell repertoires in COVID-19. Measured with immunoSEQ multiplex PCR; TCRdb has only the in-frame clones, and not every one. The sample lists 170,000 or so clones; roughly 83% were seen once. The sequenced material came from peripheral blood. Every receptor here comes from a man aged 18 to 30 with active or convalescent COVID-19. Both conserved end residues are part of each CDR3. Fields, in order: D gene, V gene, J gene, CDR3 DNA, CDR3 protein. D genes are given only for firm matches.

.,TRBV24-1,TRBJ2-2,TGTGCCACCAGTGATCTCTCCACCGGGGAGCTGTTTTTT,CATSDLSTGELFF
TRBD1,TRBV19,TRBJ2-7,TGTGCCAGTAGTATGCGCGGGACAGGGGCCTACGAGCAGTACTTC,CASSMRGTGAYEQYF
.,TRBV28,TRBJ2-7,TGTGCCAGCAGTTTAAGGCCGGGACAAGAGGTTGAGCAGTACTTC,CASSLRPGQEVEQYF
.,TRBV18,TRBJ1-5,TGTGCCAGCTCCCGGGATTATGATCAGCCCCAGCATTTT,CASSRDYDQPQHF
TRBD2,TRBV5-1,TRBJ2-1,TGCGCCAGCAGCTTGAAGCTAGCGGGAACGAATGAGCAGTTCTTC,CASSLKLAGTNEQFF
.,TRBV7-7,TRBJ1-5,TGTGCCAGCAGAAGAGGGGGGGTGAGCAATCAGCCCCAGCATTTT,CASRRGGVSNQPQHF
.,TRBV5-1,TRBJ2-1,TGCGCCAGCAGCTTTGAAGGGAGCTCCTACAATGAGCAGTTCTTC,CASSFEGSSYNEQFF
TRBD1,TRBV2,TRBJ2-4,TGTGCCAGCAGTGAAGCGCTTCGACAGGGCGCGACCAAAAACATTCAGTACTTC,CASSEALRQGATKNIQYF
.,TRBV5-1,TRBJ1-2,TGCGCCAGCAGCCCGACAGGCGACTATGGCTACACCTTC,CASSPTGDYGYTF
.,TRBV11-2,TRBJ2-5,TGTGCCAGCAGCTTAGATTGGGGCTGGGACACCCCTGACCAAGAGACCCAGTACTTC,CASSLDWGWDTPDQETQYF